These 4 T cell receptor beta chains were sequenced from one sample in a study of blood T cell repertoires in COVID-19. The repertoire was sequenced with immunoSEQ multiplex PCR; TCRdb's copy has only in-frame clones and lacks some. The sample has 150,000 or so clones, 82% seen once. Material for sequencing was PBMCs or T cells enriched from blood (not recorded which). The receptors stem from a man aged 60 to 75 who had recovered from COVID-19.

The CDR3 here is CASSLGPGAYEQYF. Written as DNA, the CDR3 is TGTGCCAGCAGCTTAGGCCCAGGGGCTTACGAGCAGTACTTC. The chain couples TRBV13 to TRBJ2-7, with a weak D call TRBD1 (6 bases). Germline V gives CDR1 PRHDT, CDR2 FYEKMQ (reference sequence). Trimming took off 0 bases at V and 4 bases at J, with 10 bases between the two ends. The CDR3 length is 14 residues. Variable domain in full (rest from reference TRBV13 and TRBJ2-7): AAGVIQSPRHLIKEKRETATLKCYPIPRHDTVYWYQQGPGQDPQFLISFYEKMQSDKGSIPDRFSAQQFSDYHSELNMSSLELGDSALYFCASSLGPGAYEQYFGPGTRLTVT.

This chain joins TRBV9 and TRBJ2-5; maybe TRBD2 (6 bases). Germline CDR1 reads SGDLS; CDR2 reads YYNGEE. V was trimmed by 0 bases and J by 4 bases, leaving 25 bases between them. The length of the CDR3 is 19 residues. CDR3 DNA sequence: TGTGCCAGCAGCGTAGGCGGCGGGGTGGGACTGCTGGAGGGAGAGACCCAGTACTTC. Translation: CASSVGGGVGLLEGETQYF.

V and J are TRBV28 and TRBJ1-5, with no clear D. The germline gives CDR1 MDHEN, CDR2 SYDVKM. V dropped 6 bases and J dropped 7 bases, with 19 bases sitting between them. The CDR3 totals 15 residues. CDR3 amino acids: CASRPGRAGEQPQHF. The DNA for the CDR3 is TGTGCCAGCAGGCCCGGGAGGGCCGGAGAACAGCCCCAGCATTTT.

The V and J genes are TRBV28 and TRBJ2-5; D possibly corresponds to TRBD2 (6 bases). The CDR3 sequence is 14 residues long. Germline CDR1 MDHEN, CDR2 SYDVKM. V lost 5 bases to trimming and J lost 2 bases, with 12 bases between them. CDR3 amino acids: CASSIPGLQETQYF. CDR3 in DNA: TGTGCCAGCAGTATACCGGGACTTCAAGAGACCCAGTACTTC.